The clone carrying this TCR beta chain has just a few counts. At one of its ends the junction is not consistent with the germline gene, which may arise from a read error. TCRdb used MiXCR to reprocess the 5' RACE reads, holding one entry per CDR3 protein. Here the sample spans hundreds of thousands of distinct CDR3 sequences, about 22% being singletons. The CDR3 consists of 16 residues. Per germline, CDR1 SNHLY and CDR2 FYNNEI. These data come from a study of T-cell memory formation after mild COVID-19. The clonotype comes from an adult woman who had mild COVID-19 (a few samples of this study predate the infection). Cell type and time point are not known. The genes are TRBV2 and TRBJ2-1, with 9 nucleotides matching TRBD2. The sample was PBMCs or a T cell subset sorted from them (not recorded which). The CDR3 bases are TGTGCCAGCAGTGGTGCGGGGACTAGCTCCTCCAATGAGCAGTTCTTC. Its protein is CASSGAGTSSSNEQFF.